The rows below give T cell receptor beta chains drawn from one sample of a study of T-cell memory formation after mild COVID-19. A single record per CDR3 protein comes from TCRdb applying MiXCR to the 5' RACE reads. Here the sample spans roughly 110,000 distinct CDR3 sequences, about 24% being singletons. Sequenced input: PBMCs or a T cell subset sorted from them (not recorded which). These receptors were collected from a man younger than 35 who had mild COVID-19 (a few samples of this study predate the infection). Cell type and time point are not known. Each CDR3 is given with its conserved first and last residue. Each record gives: J gene, D gene, V gene, clone size, CDR3 protein, CDR3 DNA. A D gene is named only where the DNA matches it firmly. Not all rows give a size; the values are once, few, many and, for expanded clones, a class.

TRBJ2-5	.	TRBV4-1	.	CASSKPKLGETQYF	TGCGCCAGCAGCAAGCCGAAACTAGGAGAGACCCAGTACTTC
TRBJ2-7	.	TRBV6-2/TRBV6-3	.	CASSVPAGILYEQYF	TGTGCCAGCAGCGTGCCGGCAGGGATCCTCTACGAGCAGTACTTC
TRBJ2-1	.	TRBV27	.	CATGEPYNEQFF	TGTGCCACGGGGGAACCCTACAATGAGCAGTTCTTC
TRBJ2-5	.	TRBV3-1	few	CASSEVRRGMGQETQYF	TGTGCCAGCAGCGAGGTCCGAAGGGGGATGGGGCAAGAGACCCAGTACTTC
TRBJ2-5	TRBD1	TRBV5-1	.	CASSVRTGWEETQYF	TGCGCCAGCAGCGTCCGGACAGGTTGGGAAGAGACCCAGTACTTC
TRBJ1-1	TRBD1	TRBV5-1	.	CASSQFDRGATEAFF	TGCGCCAGCAGCCAGTTCGACAGGGGCGCCACTGAAGCTTTCTTT
TRBJ2-1	.	TRBV2	.	CASTPQGREQFF	TGTGCCAGCACTCCCCAGGGGCGGGAGCAGTTCTTC
TRBJ2-4	.	TRBV12-5	many	CASGSPTLAKNIQYF	TGTGCTAGTGGTTCCCCTACCCTAGCCAAAAACATTCAGTACTTC
TRBJ2-1	TRBD2	TRBV19	few	CASSPTGGSEQFF	TGTGCCAGTAGTCCCACGGGGGGGTCGGAACAGTTCTTC
TRBJ2-2	TRBD2	TRBV5-1	few	CASSLTGTSGTPGTGELFF	TGCGCCAGCAGCTTAACCGGGACTAGCGGGACCCCGGGGACCGGGGAGCTGTTTTTT
TRBJ2-7	TRBD1	TRBV10-3	.	CAISPTPWTGPYEQYF	TGTGCCATCAGTCCTACTCCTTGGACAGGGCCCTACGAGCAGTACTTC
TRBJ2-7	.	TRBV6-5	few	CASSPRKVYYEQYF	TGTGCCAGCAGCCCCCGGAAAGTCTACTACGAGCAGTACTTC
TRBJ2-2	.	TRBV5-7	few	CASSRTANTGELFF	TGTGCCAGCAGCCGGACAGCGAACACCGGGGAGCTGTTTTTT
TRBJ2-1	.	TRBV19	.	CASSPIERGGNEQFF	TGTGCCAGTAGTCCAATTGAGAGGGGGGGCAATGAGCAGTTCTTC
TRBJ2-3	.	TRBV29-1	.	CSVVMATRTDTQYF	TGCAGCGTTGTAATGGCCACCCGCACAGATACGCAGTATTTT
TRBJ2-1	.	TRBV11-2	.	CASSLVSAGGWVNEQFF	TGTGCCAGCAGCTTAGTCTCTGCGGGTGGTTGGGTGAATGAGCAGTTCTTC
TRBJ2-1	.	TRBV5-4	few	CASSWRINEQFF	TGTGCCAGCAGCTGGAGAATTAATGAGCAGTTCTTC
TRBJ2-1	.	TRBV5-4	few	CASSLGERAGEQFF	TGTGCCAGCAGCTTGGGGGAGAGGGCGGGTGAGCAGTTCTTC
TRBJ1-5	.	TRBV12-3/TRBV12-4	.	CASSSAGVGQPQHF	TGTGCCAGCAGCTCCGCGGGGGTTGGTCAGCCCCAGCATTTT
TRBJ1-1	.	TRBV4-1	few	CASSQAGAEAFF	TGCGCCAGCAGCCAAGCGGGGGCTGAAGCTTTCTTT
TRBJ1-1	.	TRBV29-1	.	CSVGIGGTEAFF	TGCAGCGTTGGAATAGGGGGGACTGAAGCTTTCTTT
TRBJ1-1	.	TRBV5-1	.	CASSLRDMNTEAFF	TGCGCCAGCAGCTTGCGTGATATGAACACTGAAGCTTTCTTT
TRBJ2-2	.	TRBV6-2/TRBV6-3	few	CASSQTDVGELFF	TGTGCCAGCAGTCAGACAGACGTCGGGGAGCTGTTTTTT
TRBJ2-2	TRBD2	TRBV6-6	.	CASSYRLAENTGELFF	TGTGCCAGCAGTTACCGCCTAGCGGAAAACACCGGGGAGCTGTTTTTT
TRBJ2-3	.	TRBV29-1	.	CSVRGSYYTDTQYF	TGCAGCGTGAGGGGCAGTTACTACACAGATACGCAGTATTTT
TRBJ2-3	.	TRBV7-2	.	CASSPTGGVTDTQYF	TGTGCCAGCAGCCCGACGGGCGGGGTCACAGATACGCAGTATTTT
TRBJ2-3	.	TRBV9	.	CASSATTDTQYF	TGTGCCAGCAGCGCAACCACGGATACGCAGTATTTT
TRBJ1-1	.	TRBV4-1	few	CASSQDVGMNTEAFF	TGCGCCAGCAGCCAAGATGTGGGCATGAACACTGAAGCTTTCTTT
TRBJ2-2	TRBD1	TRBV12-3/TRBV12-4	few	CASRGQISNTGELFF	TGTGCCAGCAGGGGACAGATCTCGAACACCGGGGAGCTGTTTTTT
TRBJ1-1	.	TRBV29-1	few	CSVVYPRESTEAFF	TGCAGCGTTGTGTATCCCCGGGAGTCCACTGAAGCTTTCTTT
TRBJ1-1	.	TRBV20-1	.	CRTNSQGYTEAFF	TGCAGGACCAACTCACAGGGTTACACTGAAGCTTTCTTT
TRBJ2-1	.	TRBV11-2	few	CASSDTTGDYYNEQFF	TGTGCCAGCAGCGATACGACAGGAGACTATTACAATGAGCAGTTCTTC
TRBJ1-2	.	TRBV4-1	.	CASSQEWGDGYTF	TGCGCCAGCAGCCAAGAATGGGGGGATGGCTACACCTTC